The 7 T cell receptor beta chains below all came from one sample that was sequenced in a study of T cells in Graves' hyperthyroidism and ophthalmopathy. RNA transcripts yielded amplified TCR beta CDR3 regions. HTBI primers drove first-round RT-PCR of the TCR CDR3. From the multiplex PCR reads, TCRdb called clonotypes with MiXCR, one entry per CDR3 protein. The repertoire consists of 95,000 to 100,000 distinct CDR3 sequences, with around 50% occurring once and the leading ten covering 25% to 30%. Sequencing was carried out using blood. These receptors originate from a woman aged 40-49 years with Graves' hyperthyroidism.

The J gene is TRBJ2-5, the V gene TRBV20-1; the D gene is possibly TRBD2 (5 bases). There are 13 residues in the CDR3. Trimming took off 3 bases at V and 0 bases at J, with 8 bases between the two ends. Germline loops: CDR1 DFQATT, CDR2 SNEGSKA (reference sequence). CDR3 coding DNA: TGCAGTGCTAGTGTCGGGAACCAAGAGACCCAGTACTTC. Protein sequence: CSASVGNQETQYF.

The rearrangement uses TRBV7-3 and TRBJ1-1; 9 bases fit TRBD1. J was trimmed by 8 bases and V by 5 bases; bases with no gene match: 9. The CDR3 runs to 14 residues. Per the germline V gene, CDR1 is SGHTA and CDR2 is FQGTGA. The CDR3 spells CASSRTGAAGEAFF. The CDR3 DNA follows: TGTGCCAGCAGCCGGACAGGGGCCGCTGGGGAAGCTTTCTTT. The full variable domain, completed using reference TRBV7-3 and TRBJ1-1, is GAGVSQTPSNKVTEKGKYVELRCDPISGHTALYWYRQSLGQGPEFLIYFQGTGAADDSGLPNDRFFAVRPEGSVSTLKIQRTERGDSAVYLCASSRTGAAGEAFFGQGTRLTVV.

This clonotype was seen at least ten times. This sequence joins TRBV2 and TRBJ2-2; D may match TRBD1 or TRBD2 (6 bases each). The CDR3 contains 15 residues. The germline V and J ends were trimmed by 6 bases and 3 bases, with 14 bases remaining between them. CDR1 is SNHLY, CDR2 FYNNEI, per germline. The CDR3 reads CASRRNRDYTGELFF. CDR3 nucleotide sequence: TGTGCCAGCAGGAGAAACAGGGACTACACCGGGGAGCTGTTTTTT.

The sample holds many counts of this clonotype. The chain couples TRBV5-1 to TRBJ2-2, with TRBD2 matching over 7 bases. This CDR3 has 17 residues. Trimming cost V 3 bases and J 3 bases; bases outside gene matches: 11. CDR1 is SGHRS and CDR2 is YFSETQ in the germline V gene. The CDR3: CASSWPGGRDYTGELFF. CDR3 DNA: TGCGCCAGCAGCTGGCCTGGCGGGAGAGATTACACCGGGGAGCTGTTTTTT.

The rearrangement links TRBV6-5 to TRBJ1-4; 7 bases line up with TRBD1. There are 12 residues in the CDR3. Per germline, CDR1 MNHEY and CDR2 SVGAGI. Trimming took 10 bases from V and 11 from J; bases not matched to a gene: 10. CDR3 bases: TGTGCCACCGACACAGGGGCGCATAAACTGTTTTTT. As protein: CATDTGAHKLFF.

Here the CDR3 DNA reads TGTGCCAGCAGCGGACAGGGGGGAAACACTGAAGCTTTCTTT. Protein: CASSGQGGNTEAFF. V is TRBV7-3 and J is TRBJ1-1; 10 bases match TRBD1. V shed 5 bases, J shed 2 bases, and the junction held 2 bases outside the gene matches. This CDR3 comprises 14 residues. From germline, CDR1 is SGHTA and CDR2 FQGTGA.

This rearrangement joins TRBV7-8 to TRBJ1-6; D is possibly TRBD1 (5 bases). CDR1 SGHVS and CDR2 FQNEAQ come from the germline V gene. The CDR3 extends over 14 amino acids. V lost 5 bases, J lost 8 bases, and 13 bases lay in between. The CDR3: CASSPPGDDSPLHF. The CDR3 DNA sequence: TGTGCCAGCAGCCCGCCTGGGGACGATTCACCCCTCCACTTT.